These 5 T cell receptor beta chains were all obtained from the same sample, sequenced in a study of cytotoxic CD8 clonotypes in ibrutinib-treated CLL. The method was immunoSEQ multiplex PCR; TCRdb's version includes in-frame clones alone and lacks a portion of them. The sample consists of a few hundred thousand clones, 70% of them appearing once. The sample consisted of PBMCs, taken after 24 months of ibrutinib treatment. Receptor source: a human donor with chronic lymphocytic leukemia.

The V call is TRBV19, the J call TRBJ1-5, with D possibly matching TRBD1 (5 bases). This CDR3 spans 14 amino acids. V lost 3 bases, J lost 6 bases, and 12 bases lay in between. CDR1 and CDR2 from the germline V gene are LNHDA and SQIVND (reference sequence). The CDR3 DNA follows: TGTGCCAGTAGTATCCACGGGGCAAGTCAGCCCCAGCATTTT. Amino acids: CASSIHGASQPQHF.

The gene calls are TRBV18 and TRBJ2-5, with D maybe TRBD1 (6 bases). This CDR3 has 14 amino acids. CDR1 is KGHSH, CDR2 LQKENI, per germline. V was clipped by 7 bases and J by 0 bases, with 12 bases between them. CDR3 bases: TGTGCCAGCTTGGGACAAAAAGACCAAGAGACCCAGTACTTC. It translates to CASLGQKDQETQYF.

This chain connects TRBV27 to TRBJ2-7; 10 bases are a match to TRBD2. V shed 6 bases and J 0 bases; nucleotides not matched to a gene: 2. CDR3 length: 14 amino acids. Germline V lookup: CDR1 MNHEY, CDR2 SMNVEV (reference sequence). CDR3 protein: CASRRTSGSYEQYF. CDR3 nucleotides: TGTGCCAGCAGGAGGACTAGCGGCTCCTACGAGCAGTACTTC.

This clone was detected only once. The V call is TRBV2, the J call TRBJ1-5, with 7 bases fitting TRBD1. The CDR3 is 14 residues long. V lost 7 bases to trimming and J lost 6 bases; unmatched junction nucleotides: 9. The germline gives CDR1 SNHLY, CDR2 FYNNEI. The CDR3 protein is CASTPDRDGQPQHF. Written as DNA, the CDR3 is TGTGCCAGCACTCCAGACAGGGATGGTCAGCCCCAGCATTTT.

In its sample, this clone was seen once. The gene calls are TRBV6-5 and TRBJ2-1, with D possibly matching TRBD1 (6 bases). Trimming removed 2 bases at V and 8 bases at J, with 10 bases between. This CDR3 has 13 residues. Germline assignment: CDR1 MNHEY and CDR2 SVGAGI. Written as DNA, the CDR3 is TGTGCCAGCAGTTACCGGACAGTGGATGAGCAGTTCTTC. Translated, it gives CASSYRTVDEQFF.